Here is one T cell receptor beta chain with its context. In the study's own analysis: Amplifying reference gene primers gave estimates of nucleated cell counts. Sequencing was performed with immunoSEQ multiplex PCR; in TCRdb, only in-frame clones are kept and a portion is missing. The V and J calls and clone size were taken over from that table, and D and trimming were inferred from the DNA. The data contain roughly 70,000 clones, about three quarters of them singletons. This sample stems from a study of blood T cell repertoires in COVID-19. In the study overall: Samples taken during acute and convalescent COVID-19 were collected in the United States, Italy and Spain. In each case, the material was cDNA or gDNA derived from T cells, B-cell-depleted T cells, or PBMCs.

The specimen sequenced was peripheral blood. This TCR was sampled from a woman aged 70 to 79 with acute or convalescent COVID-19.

The CDR3 spells CASSLRGYGYTF. The CDR3 nucleotides read TGTGCCAGCAGCTTACGGGGCTATGGCTACACCTTC. The V and J genes are TRBV7-2 and TRBJ1-2; D is ambiguous. With 2 bases removed from V and 4 bases from J, the gap between germline ends came to 5 bases. Germline CDR1 reads SGHTA; CDR2 reads FQGNSA. The length of the CDR3 is 12 residues.